This T cell receptor (beta chain) emerged from a study of identical twins. Findings and limits, study-wide: Modelling underestimated the level of out-of-frame TCR alpha sharing observed in monozygotic twins. A lower insertion count was a feature of abundant cord blood beta clonotypes, with no such feature in memory repertoires.

Trimming removed 6 bases from V and 1 base from J; junction bases left unmatched: 5. Germline-derived CDR1 and CDR2 are DFQATT and SNEGSKA (reference sequence). The CDR3 has 14 amino acids. One entry per CDR3 protein results from TCRdb running MiXCR on the 5' RACE reads. The sample has around 1.7 million distinct CDR3 sequences; more than 30% are singletons. Details on this clonotype: Its matching antigen is unknown.

The source material was cord blood. The genes are TRBV20-1 and TRBJ2-3, with 9 positions matching TRBD2. This TCR came from a newborn girl in good health. CDR3 bases: TGCAGTGCCGCAGGACTAGCGCGCACAGATACGCAGTATTTT. This gives the protein CSAAGLARTDTQYF.